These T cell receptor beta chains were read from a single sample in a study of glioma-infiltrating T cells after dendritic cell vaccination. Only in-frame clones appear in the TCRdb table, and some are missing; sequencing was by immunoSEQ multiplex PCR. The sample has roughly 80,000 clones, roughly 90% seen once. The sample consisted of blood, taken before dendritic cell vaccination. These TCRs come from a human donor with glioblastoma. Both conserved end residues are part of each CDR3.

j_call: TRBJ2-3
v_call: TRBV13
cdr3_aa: CASSLQSATSGTDTQYF

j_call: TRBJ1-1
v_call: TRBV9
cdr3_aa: CASSVVQQAVFF

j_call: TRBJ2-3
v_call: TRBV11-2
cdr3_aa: CASSQLTSGTDTQYF

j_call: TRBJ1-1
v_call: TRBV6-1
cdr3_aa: CASSESVNTEAFF

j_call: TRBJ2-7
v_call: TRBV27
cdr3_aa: CASSPIQGRTSEQYF

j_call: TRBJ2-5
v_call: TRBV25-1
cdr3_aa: CASSDGGRNSGEQYF

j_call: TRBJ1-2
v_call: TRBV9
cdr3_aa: CASSAGGQGTYGYTF

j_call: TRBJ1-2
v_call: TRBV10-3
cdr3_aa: CAISESAGKNYGYTF

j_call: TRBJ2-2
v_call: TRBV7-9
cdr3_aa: CASSSTGGRTGELFF

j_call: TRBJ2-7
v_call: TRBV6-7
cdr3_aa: CASSYRGFYEQYF

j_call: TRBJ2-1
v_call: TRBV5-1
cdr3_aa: CASSLEVATRNEQFF

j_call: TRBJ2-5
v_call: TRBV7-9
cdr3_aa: CASSSGTSRQTQYF

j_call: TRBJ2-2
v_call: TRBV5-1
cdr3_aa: CASRIGTSGVGELFF

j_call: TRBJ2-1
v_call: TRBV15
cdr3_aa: CATSRDGLSTPYNEQFF

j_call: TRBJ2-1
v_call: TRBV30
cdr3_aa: CAWNAGGGDEQFF

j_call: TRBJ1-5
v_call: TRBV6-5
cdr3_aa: CASSLGAGRDQPQHF

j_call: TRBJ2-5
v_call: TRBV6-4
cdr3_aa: CASRKSGGAQETQYF

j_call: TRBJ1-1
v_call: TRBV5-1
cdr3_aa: CASSLGAIGRTTEAFF

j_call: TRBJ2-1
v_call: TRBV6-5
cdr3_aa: CASSYSAGGADEQFF

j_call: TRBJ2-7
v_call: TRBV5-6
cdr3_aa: CASSLGGEQYF

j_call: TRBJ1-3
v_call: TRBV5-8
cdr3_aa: CASSLGIGGGNTIYF

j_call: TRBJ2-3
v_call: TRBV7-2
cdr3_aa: CASSTRLAGGADTQYF

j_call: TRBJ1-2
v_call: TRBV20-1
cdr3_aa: CSARAGGGYTF

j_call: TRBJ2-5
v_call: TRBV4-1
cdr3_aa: CASSHPGVQTQYF

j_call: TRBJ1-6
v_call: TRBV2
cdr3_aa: CASSADRDYNSPLHF

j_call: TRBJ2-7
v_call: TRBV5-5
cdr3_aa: CASSPLTSGNEQYF

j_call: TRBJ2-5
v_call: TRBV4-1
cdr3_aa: CASSATGFQETQYF

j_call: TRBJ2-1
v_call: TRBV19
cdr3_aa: CASKPLGGGSYNEQFF

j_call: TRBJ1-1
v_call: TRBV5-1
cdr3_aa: CASSSLQGTTEAFF

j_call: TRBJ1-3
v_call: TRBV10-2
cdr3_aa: CASSATGTPGNTIYF

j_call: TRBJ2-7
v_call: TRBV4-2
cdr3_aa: CASSQGTGVSHEQYF

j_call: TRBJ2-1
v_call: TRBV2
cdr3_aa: CASSVWGGGTEQFF

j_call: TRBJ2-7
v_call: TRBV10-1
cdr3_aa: CASSDSLYEQYF

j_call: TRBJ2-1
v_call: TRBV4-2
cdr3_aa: CASSPGWGNRGYNEQFF

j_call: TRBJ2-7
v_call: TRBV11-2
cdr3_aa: CASSLEGGQGVYSYEQYF

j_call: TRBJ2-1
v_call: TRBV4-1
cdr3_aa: CASSQDDRDYNNEQFF

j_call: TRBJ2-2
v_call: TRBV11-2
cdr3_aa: CASSLARGGSSTGELFF

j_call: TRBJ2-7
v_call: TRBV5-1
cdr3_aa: CASSWDGTSGSSQYF

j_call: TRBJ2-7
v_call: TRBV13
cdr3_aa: CASSPGLAGGALEQYF

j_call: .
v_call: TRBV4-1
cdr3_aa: CASSQLRGAAEQYF

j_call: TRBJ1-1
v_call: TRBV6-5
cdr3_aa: CASSRGTGLGTEAFF

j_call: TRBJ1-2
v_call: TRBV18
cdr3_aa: CASSRGRQSDYGYTF

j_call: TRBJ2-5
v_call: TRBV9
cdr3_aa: CASSVNAGDQETQYF

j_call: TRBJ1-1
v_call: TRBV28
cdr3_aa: CASSSTGDESPEAFF

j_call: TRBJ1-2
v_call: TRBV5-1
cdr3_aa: CASSLEAGAGGYTF

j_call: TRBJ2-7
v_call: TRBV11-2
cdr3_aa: CASSPRTSGTYEQYF

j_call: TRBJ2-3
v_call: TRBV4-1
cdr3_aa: CASSQSSGVTDTQYF

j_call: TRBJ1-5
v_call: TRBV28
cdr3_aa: CAITRGRTNQPQHF

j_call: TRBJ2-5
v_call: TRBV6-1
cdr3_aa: CASSEERFETQYF

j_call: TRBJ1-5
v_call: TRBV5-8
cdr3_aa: CASRPDRDSNQPQHF

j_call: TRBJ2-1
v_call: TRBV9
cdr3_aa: CASSEPGLGYNEQFF

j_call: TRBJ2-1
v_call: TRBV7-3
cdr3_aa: CASSALAGTSNEQFF

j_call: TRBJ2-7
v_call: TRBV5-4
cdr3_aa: CASSLGVTSGYYEQYF

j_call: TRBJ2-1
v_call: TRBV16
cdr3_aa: CASSQSGTSPYNEQFF

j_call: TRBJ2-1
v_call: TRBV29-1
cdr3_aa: CSVVMRERYNEQFF

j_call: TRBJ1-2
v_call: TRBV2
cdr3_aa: CASSEVPDRGGYTF

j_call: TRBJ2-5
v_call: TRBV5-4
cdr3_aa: CASTLGSSGRDETQYF

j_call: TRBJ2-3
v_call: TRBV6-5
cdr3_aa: CASREQGARDTQYF

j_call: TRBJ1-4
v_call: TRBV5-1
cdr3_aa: CASSILPVSRGSEKLFF